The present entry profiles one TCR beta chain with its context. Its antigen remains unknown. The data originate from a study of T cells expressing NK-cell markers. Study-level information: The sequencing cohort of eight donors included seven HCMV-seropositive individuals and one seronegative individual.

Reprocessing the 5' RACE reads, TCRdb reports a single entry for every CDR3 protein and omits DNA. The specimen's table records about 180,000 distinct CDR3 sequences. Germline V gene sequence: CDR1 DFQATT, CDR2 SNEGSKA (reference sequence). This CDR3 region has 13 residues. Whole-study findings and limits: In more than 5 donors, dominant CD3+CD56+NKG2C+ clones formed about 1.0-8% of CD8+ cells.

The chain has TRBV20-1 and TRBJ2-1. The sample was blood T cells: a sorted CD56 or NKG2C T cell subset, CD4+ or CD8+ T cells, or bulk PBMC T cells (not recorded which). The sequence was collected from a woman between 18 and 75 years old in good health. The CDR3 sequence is CSASGVGDNEQFF.